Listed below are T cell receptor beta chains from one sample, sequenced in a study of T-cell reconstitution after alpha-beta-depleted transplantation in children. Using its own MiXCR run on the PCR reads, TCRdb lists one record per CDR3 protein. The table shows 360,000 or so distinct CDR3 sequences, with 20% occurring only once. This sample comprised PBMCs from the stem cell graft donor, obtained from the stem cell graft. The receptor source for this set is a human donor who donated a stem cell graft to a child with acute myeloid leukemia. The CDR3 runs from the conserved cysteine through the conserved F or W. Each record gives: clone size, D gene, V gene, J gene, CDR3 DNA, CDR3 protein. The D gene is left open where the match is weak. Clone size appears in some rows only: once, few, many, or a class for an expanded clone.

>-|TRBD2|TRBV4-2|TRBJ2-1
TGTGCCAGCAGCCAAGACGGGAGGGGCTACAATGAGCAGTTCTTC
CASSQDGRGYNEQFF
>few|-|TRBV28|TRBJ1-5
TGTGCCAGCAGTCGAAGGACAGCCTCTGGGCCCCAGCATTTT
CASSRRTASGPQHF
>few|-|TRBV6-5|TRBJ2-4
TGTGCCAGCATCGCAGCGGGACAGGTTTTCTTC
CASIAAGQVFF
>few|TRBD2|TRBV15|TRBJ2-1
TGTGCCACCAGCACCGACGTAGCGGGGCATGAGCAGTTCTTC
CATSTDVAGHEQFF
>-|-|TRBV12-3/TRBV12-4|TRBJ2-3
TGTGCCAGCAGTCCCGGGAAAGGCAAGAACACAGATACGCAGTATTTT
CASSPGKGKNTDTQYF
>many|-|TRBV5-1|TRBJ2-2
TGCGCCAGCAGCTTAGGGAGTACCGGGGAGCTGTTTTTT
CASSLGSTGELFF
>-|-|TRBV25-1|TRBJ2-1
TGTGCCAGCAGTGATATCAATTTAGGCAATGAGCAGTTCTTC
CASSDINLGNEQFF
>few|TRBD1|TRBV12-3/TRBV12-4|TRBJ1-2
TGTGCCAGCATAGGGGGGGACAGGGCGTCTAACTATGGCTACACCTTC
CASIGGDRASNYGYTF
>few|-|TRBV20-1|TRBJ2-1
TGCAGTGCTTACGGGGTCGGGGGACACAATGAGCAGTTCTTC
CSAYGVGGHNEQFF
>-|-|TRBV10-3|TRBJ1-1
TGTGCCACCACCGCGATAAAAGGGCGAAAGGAGAACACTGAAGCTTTCTTT
CATTAIKGRKENTEAFF
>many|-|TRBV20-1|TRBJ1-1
TGCAGTGCTAGAGCGGGGGACACTGAAGCTTTCTTT
CSARAGDTEAFF
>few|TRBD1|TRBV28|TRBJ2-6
TGTGCCAGCAGTGGGACAGGATCCTTTGGGGCCAACGTCCTGACTTTC
CASSGTGSFGANVLTF
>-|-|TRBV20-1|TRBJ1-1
TGCAGTGCTAGGAGGAGACAGAAGAACATCTTT
CSARRRQKNIF
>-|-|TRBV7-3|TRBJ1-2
TGTGCCAGCAGCCCCGACAGTAACTATGGCTACACCTTC
CASSPDSNYGYTF
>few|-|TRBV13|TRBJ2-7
TGTGCCAGCAGCTTAGGACTAGCAATAAGACCTTACGAGCAGTACTTC
CASSLGLAIRPYEQYF
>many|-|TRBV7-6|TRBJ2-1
TGTGCCAGCAGCTTAGCTGAAAATGAGCAGTTCTTC
CASSLAENEQFF
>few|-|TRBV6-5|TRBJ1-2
TGTGCCAGCAGTTACTCGATGGGCAGGGGCTATGGCTACACCTTC
CASSYSMGRGYGYTF
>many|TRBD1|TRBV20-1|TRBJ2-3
TGCAGTGCTAAACAGGGGGCGGAGGCAGATACGCAGTATTTT
CSAKQGAEADTQYF
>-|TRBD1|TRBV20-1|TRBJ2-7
TGCAGTGCCGGACAGGGGATCGACGAGCAGTACTTC
CSAGQGIDEQYF
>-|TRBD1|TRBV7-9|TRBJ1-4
TGTGCCAGCAGTTCTACAGGGGGACGCGCTAATGAAAAACTGTTTTTT
CASSSTGGRANEKLFF